This section outlines one T cell receptor (beta chain) sequence together with its context. Its target is not known. The entry originates in a study of OX40 agonist ivuxolimab in advanced cancers. Study observations and caveats: Average numbers of expanded clones were greater in CD8+ T cells than in CD4+. Some of the nonresponding patients also showed low levels of normalized T-cell clonal expansion. Circulating CD4+ and CD8+ T cells showed clonal expansion by week 6 at 0.1 to 3.0 mg/kg.

The CDR3 is made up of 10 amino acids. Trimming pared 0 bases from V and 11 bases from J, leaving 3 bases between. CDR1 and CDR2 (germline): SGHRS, YFSETQ. The assay was immunoSEQ multiplex PCR, and TCRdb's table has in-frame clones only and misses some. The sample contains more than 50,000 clones, 85% of which appear only once. This sequence joins TRBV5-1 and TRBJ2-1; D gene unclear. The sequence was collected from an adult with an advanced solid tumor such as melanoma, head and neck, liver or kidney cancer. The material was CD4+ or CD8+ T cells sorted from blood, obtained in a trial of the OX40 agonist ivuxolimab. The CDR3 region is CASSLEKQFF. CDR3 bases: TGCGCCAGCAGCTTGGAGAAGCAGTTCTTC.